These 12 T cell receptor beta chains originate from one sample sequenced in a study of T cell repertoires in cytomegalovirus infection. A single record per CDR3 protein comes from TCRdb applying MiXCR to the reads. The table lists 200,000 to 250,000 distinct CDR3 sequences, roughly an eighth of them singletons. Input material: PBMCs. The source of these receptors is a human donor in good health (CMV status not recorded). Some clones in this sample may be carry-over from other donors' samples.

A few counts support this clonotype. J is TRBJ2-7 and V is TRBV28, with D perhaps matching TRBD2 (6 bases). The germline V gene encodes CDR1 MDHEN and CDR2 SYDVKM. The CDR3 sequence is 12 residues long. V lost 7 bases to trimming and J lost 9 bases, with 16 bases between them. CDR3 in amino acids: CASTLRAGVQYF. The CDR3, as DNA: TGTGCCAGCACCTTGAGAGCGGGTGTGCAGTACTTC.

This clonotype appeared a few times. CDR3: CASSLRTSGISIEQYF. Written as DNA, the CDR3 is TGCGCCAGCAGCCTCCGGACTAGCGGGATTTCCATCGAGCAGTACTTC. The chain uses TRBV5-1 and TRBJ2-7; 12 nucleotides align to TRBD2. Germline V gene data show CDR1 as SGHRS and CDR2 as YFSETQ. V shed 4 bases and J 6 bases; nucleotides not matched to a gene: 11. The CDR3 sequence is 16 residues long.

In regard to this clonotype: Germline is not matched at one junction end, which may reflect a read error. V gene TRBV19 combines with J gene TRBJ2-7; D perhaps matches TRBD1 (6 bases). Germline CDR1 LNHDA, CDR2 SQIVND (reference sequence). This CDR3 spans 16 amino acids. The CDR3 DNA reads as TGTGTCAGTAGTATCGGAAGGACAGTCACACTTTACGAGCAGTACTTC. Translated, it gives CVSSIGRTVTLYEQYF.

In its sample, this clonotype was seen a few times. The chain has TRBV2 and TRBJ2-3; 9 nucleotides line up with TRBD1. The V gene's germline CDR1 is SNHLY and CDR2 FYNNEI. The CDR3 loop spans 15 amino acids. Trimming at V came to 7 bases and at J to 2 bases, leaving 7 bases not matched to a gene. The CDR3 region has the DNA TGTGCCAGCACCCTGGGACAGGGACCCACAGATACGCAGTATTTT. As protein: CASTLGQGPTDTQYF.

The gene calls are TRBV4-3 and TRBJ1-2; no definite D call. Germline CDR1 is LGHNA and CDR2 is YSLEER. V lost 1 base, J lost 4 bases, and 13 bases lay in between. CDR3 length: 15 residues. The DNA for the CDR3 is TGCGCCAGCAGCCAAGTATCCTTTCCGGGCTATGGCTACACCTTC. Translation: CASSQVSFPGYGYTF.

This clonotype was seen many times. The rearrangement links TRBV7-8 to TRBJ1-2, with a weak D call TRBD1 (5 bases). Germline V gene data show CDR1 as SGHVS and CDR2 as FQNEAQ. V was shortened by 0 bases and J by 1 base, with 9 bases between the two germline ends. This CDR3 region has 15 residues. Here the CDR3 reads CASSLAQGVNYGYTF. The DNA of the CDR3 is TGTGCCAGCAGCTTAGCGCAGGGAGTTAACTATGGCTACACCTTC.

At least ten counts were recorded for this clonotype. The chain links TRBV4-3 to TRBJ2-3, with TRBD1 matching 7 bases. The CDR3 covers 15 residues. Germline values: CDR1 LGHNA, CDR2 YSLEER. Trimming took 4 bases from V and 4 from J; bases not matched to a gene: 8. The CDR3: CASSRPQGRPDTQYF. As DNA, the CDR3 is TGCGCCAGCAGCCGCCCACAGGGGCGTCCAGATACGCAGTATTTT.

Details on this clonotype: One end of the junction is discordant with germline, which a read error may explain. V gene TRBV5-1 combines with J gene TRBJ1-1; 7 nucleotides align to TRBD1. The germline V gene encodes CDR1 SGHRS and CDR2 YFSETQ. The CDR3 runs to 15 residues. CDR3: CDSSLRTGRDTEAFF. The CDR3 DNA follows: TGCGACAGCAGCTTACGGACAGGAAGGGATACTGAAGCTTTCTTT.

This clonotype was seen only a few times. DNA of the CDR3: TGTGCCAGCAGCCAGGGCAGGGTTGACCAGCCCCAGCATTTT. Residues: CASSQGRVDQPQHF. This sequence joins TRBV7-9 and TRBJ1-5, with D perhaps TRBD1 (5 bases). The CDR3 is made up of 14 amino acids. The germline CDR1 and CDR2 sequences are SEHNR and FQNEAQ (reference sequence). V dropped 5 bases and J dropped 7 bases, with 15 bases sitting between them.

Points on this clonotype: One end of the junction is discordant with germline, which a read error may explain. V and J are TRBV6-2 or TRBV6-3 and TRBJ2-1; 12 bases match TRBD2. The CDR3 has 16 residues. Germline V gives CDR1 MNHEY, CDR2 SVGEGT. The CDR3 DNA sequence: TGTGCCAGCAGTTACCCTAGCGGGAGGGCCTATAATGAGCAGTTCTTC. Encoded protein: CASSYPSGRAYNEQFF.

This clonotype appeared many times. An end of the junction differs from the germline gene, which may be a read error. This chain joins TRBV29-1 and TRBJ1-5, with D perhaps matching TRBD1 (5 bases). The CDR3 contains 12 residues. CDR1 is SQVTM, CDR2 ANQGSEA, per germline. The CDR3 reads CSVLENRDRHPF. The CDR3 DNA reads as TGCAGCGTCCTAGAGAACCGGGACCGTCACCCTTTT.

This clonotype was observed a handful of times. J is TRBJ1-2 and V is TRBV20-1; a weak D match, TRBD1 (5 bases). This CDR3 comprises 13 residues. From germline, CDR1 is DFQATT and CDR2 SNEGSKA (reference sequence). The V gene lost 2 bases and the J gene lost 4 bases, with 11 bases spanning the gap. The CDR3 DNA reads as TGCAGTGCTAGAAACCCCGACAGCTATGGCTACACCTTC. Translating gives CSARNPDSYGYTF.